This T cell receptor beta chain was obtained from a study of CD8+CD57+ T cells in acquired aplastic anemia. The wider study: Sorted CD4+ and CD8+ cells gave a mean 3.2 ug DNA, range roughly 0.19 to 30 ug.

With respect to this clonotype: Its antigen is not identified.

Genomic DNA served as template for TCR beta VDJ and CDR3 profiling. Each CDR3 protein gets one entry after TCRdb re-called the reads with MiXCR. The sample consists of under 200,000 distinct CDR3 sequences, approximately 52% of them appearing once. Individuals selected for sequencing had exhibited CD8+CD57+ cell expansion on flow cytometry. Looked up from germline, CDR1 is DFQATT and CDR2 is SNEGSKA (reference sequence). The CDR3 is 14 amino acids. V lost 3 bases, J lost 1 base, and 6 bases stayed unmatched. Findings and caveats of the study: Roughly 31 CD8+ CDR3 sequences were shared between patients and controls.

Sequencing used sorted CD4+, CD8+, or CD8+CD57+ T cells (not recorded which) from PBMCs. The chain employs TRBV20-1 and TRBJ2-7, with 7 bases aligning to TRBD2. This clonotype was obtained from a human donor with aplastic anemia. Here the CDR3 DNA reads TGCAGTGCTAGCCCAGCGGGAAGGTCCTACGAGCAGTACTTC. Protein product: CSASPAGRSYEQYF.